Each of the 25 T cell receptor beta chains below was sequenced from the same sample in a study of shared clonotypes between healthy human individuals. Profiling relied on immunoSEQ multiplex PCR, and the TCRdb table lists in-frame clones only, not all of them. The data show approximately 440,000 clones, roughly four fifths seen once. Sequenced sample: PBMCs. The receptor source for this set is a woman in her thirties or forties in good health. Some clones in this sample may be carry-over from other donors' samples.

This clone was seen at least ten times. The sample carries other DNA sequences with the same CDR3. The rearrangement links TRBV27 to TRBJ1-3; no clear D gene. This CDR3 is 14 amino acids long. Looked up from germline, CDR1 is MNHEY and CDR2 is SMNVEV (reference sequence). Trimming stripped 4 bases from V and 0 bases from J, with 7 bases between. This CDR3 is CASSSLGSGNTIYF. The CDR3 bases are TGTGCCAGCAGTTCCCTAGGCTCTGGAAACACCATATATTTT.

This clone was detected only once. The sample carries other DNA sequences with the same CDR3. The CDR3 spells CASSSDSYEQYF. DNA for the CDR3: TGTGCCAGCAGCTCCGACAGCTACGAGCAGTACTTC. The J gene is TRBJ2-7, the V gene TRBV5-4; D might be TRBD1 (5 bases). The CDR3 sequence is 12 residues long. V was cut by 3 bases and J by 3 bases, with 7 bases left in between. The V gene's germline CDR1 is SGHNT and CDR2 YYREEE (reference sequence).

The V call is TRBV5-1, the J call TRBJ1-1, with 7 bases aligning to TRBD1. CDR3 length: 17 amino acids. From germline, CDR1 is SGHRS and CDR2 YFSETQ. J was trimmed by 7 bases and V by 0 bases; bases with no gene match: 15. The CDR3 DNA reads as TGCGCCAGCAGCTTGGGTCTGAGAGGACAGGTGAATAATGAAGCTTTCTTT. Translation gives CASSLGLRGQVNNEAFF.

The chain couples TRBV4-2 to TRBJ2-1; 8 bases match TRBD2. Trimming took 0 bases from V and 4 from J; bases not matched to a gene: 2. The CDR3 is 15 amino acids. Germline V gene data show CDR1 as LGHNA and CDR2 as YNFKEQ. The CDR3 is CASSQEPSGYNEQFF. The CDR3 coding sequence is TGTGCCAGCAGCCAAGAGCCTAGCGGGTACAATGAGCAGTTCTTC.

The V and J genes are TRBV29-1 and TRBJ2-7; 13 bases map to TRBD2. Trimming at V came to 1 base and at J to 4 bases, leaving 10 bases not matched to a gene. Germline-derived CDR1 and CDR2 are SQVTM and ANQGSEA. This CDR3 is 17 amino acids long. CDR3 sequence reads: CSVEGLAGGVAGYEQYF. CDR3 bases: TGCAGCGTTGAAGGACTAGCGGGAGGTGTAGCGGGGTACGAGCAGTACTTC.

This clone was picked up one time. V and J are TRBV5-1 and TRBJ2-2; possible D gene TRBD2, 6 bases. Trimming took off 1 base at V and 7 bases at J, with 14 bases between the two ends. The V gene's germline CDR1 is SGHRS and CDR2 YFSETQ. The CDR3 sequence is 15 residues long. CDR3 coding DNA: TGCGCCAGCAGCTTGAATCCGGGGGAACGCGGGGAGCTGTTTTTT. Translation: CASSLNPGERGELFF.

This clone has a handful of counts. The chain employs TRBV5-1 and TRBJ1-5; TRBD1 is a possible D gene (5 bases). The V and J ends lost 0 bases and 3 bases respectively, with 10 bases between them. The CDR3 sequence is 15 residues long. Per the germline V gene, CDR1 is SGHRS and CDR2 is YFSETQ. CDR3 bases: TGCGCCAGCAGCTTGGAGGGGAGGATCAATCAGCCCCAGCATTTT. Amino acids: CASSLEGRINQPQHF.

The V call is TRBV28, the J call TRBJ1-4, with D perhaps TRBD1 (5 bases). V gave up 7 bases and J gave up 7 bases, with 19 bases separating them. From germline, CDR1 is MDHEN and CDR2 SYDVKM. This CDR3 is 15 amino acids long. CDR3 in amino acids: CASTSARGRGEKLFF. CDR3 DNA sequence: TGTGCCAGCACCTCCGCCCGGGGGAGGGGTGAAAAACTGTTTTTT.

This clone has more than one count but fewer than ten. CDR3 protein: CASSSGTGGNFDEAFF. The CDR3 DNA reads TGTGCCAGCAGCTCAGGGACAGGGGGCAATTTCGATGAAGCTTTCTTT. The chain combines TRBV9 with TRBJ1-1; TRBD1 agrees at 12 bases. The CDR3 has 16 residues. Losses at the gene ends were 4 bases for V and 7 bases for J; bases not matched to a gene: 11. Germline CDR1 SGDLS, CDR2 YYNGEE.

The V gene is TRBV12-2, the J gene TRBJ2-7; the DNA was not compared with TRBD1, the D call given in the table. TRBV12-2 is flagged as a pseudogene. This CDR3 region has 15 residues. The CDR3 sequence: CASRLEDSEIYEQYF. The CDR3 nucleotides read TGTGCAAGTCGCTTAGAGGACAGCGAAATTTACGAGCAGTACTTC.

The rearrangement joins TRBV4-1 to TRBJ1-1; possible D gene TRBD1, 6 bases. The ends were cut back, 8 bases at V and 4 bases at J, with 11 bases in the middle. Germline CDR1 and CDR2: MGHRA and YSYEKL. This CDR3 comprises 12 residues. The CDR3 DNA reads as TGCGCCAGCCGGGGGGGGGCCACTGAAGCTTTCTTT. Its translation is CASRGGATEAFF.

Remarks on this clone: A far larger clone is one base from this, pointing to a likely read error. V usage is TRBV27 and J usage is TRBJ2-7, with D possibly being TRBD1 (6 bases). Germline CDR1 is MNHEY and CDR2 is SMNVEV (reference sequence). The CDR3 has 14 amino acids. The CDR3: CVSSFQDRLYEQYF. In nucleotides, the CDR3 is TGTGTCAGCAGTTTCCAGGACAGACTATACGAGCAGTACTTC.

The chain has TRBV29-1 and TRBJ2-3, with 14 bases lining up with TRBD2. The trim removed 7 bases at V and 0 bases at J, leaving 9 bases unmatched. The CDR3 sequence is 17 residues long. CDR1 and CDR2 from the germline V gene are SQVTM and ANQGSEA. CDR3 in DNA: TGCAGCGCTGGACTAGCGGGAGGCGGTGGGAGCACAGATACGCAGTATTTT. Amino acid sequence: CSAGLAGGGGSTDTQYF.

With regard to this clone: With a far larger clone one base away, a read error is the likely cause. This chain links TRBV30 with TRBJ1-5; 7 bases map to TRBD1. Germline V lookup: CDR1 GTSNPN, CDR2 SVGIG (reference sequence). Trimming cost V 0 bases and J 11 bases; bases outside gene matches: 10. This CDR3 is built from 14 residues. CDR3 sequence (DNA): TGTGCCTGGAGTGTTAAAGGGGGCAGACAGTCCCAGCATTTT. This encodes CAWSVKGGRQSQHF.

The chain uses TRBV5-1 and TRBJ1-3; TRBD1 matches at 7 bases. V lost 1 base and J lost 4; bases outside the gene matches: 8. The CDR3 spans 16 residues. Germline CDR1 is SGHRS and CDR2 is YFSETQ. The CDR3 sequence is CASSLSPGQYGNTIYF. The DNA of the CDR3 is TGCGCCAGCAGCTTGAGTCCGGGACAGTACGGAAACACCATATATTTT.

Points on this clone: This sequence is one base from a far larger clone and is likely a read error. The CDR3 is CASSLNLAGGGTQYF. CDR3 coding DNA: TGTGCCAGCAGCCTCAACCTAGCGGGAGGAGGGACCCAGTACTTC. This chain connects TRBV14 to TRBJ2-5; 11 bases align to TRBD2. V was pared by 4 bases and J by 7 bases, with 8 bases of the junction left unmatched. The CDR3 covers 15 residues. The germline V gene has CDR1 SGHDN and CDR2 FVKESK.

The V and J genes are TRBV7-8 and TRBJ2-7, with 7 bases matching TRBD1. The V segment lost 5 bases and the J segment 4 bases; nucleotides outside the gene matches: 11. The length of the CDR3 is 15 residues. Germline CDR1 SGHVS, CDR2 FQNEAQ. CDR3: CASSLGQNPLYEQYF. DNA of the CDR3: TGTGCCAGCAGCCTGGGACAGAATCCCTTATACGAGCAGTACTTC.

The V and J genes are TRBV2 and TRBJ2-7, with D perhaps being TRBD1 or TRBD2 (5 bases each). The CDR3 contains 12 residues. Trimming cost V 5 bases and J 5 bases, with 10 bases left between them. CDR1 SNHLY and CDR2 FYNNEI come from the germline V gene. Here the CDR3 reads CASSFGTHEQYF. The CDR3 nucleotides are TGTGCCAGCAGTTTCGGGACCCACGAGCAGTACTTC.

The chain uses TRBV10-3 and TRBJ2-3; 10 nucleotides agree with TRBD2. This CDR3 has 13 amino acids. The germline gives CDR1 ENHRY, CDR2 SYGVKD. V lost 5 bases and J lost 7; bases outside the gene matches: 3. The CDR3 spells CAISLAGENTQYF. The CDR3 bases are TGTGCCATCAGTCTAGCGGGAGAGAATACGCAGTATTTT.

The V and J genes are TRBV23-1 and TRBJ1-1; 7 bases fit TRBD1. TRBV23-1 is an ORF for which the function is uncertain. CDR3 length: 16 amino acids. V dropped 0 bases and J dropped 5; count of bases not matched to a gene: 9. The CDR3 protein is CASSQSPSTGDTEAFF. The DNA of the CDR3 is TGCGCCAGCAGTCAATCACCCTCCACAGGGGATACTGAAGCTTTCTTT.

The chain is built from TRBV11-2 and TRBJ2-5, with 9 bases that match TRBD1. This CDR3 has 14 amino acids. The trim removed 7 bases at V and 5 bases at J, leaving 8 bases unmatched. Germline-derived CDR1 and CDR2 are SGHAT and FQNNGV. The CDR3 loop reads CASTLTGGDETQYF. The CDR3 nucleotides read TGTGCCAGCACCCTCACAGGGGGCGACGAGACCCAGTACTTC.

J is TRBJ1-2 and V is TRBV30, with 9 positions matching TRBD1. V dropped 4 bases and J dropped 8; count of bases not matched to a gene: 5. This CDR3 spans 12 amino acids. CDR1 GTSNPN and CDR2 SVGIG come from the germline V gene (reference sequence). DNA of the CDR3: TGTGCCTGGACCGGGACAGGGAGCGGCTACACCTTC. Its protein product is CAWTGTGSGYTF.

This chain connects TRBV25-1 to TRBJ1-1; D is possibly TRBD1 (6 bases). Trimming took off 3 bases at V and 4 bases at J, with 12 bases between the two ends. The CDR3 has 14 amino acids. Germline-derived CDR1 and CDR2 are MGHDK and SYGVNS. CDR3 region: CASSETGGFTEAFF. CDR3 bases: TGTGCCAGCAGTGAGACAGGTGGTTTCACTGAAGCTTTCTTT.

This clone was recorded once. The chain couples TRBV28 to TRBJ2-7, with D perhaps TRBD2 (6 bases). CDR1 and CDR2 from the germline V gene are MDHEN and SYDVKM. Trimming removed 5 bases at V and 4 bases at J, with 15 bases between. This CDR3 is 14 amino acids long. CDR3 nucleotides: TGTGCCAGCAGTCCTTGGGTTAGCGGTTACGAGCAGTACTTC. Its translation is CASSPWVSGYEQYF.

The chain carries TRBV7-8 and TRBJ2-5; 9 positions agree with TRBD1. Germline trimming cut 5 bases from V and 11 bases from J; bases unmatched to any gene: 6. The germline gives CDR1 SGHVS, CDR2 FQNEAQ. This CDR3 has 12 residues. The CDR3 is CASSLGQGTQYF. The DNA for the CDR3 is TGTGCCAGCAGCCTAGGACAGGGGACGCAGTACTTC. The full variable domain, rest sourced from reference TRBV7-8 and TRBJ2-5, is GAGVSQSPRYKVAKRGQDVALRCDPISGHVSLFWYQQALGQGPEFLTYFQNEAQLDKSGLPSDRFFAERPEGSVSTLKIQRTQQEDSAVYLCASSLGQGTQYFGPGTRLLVL.